This TCR beta chain is drawn from a study of lymphopenia after photon versus proton radiotherapy. Trimming took 3 bases from V and 1 from J, leaving 10 bases between them. The CDR3 has 15 amino acids. Germline CDR1 SGDLS, CDR2 YYNGEE. The data were produced by immunoSEQ multiplex PCR, yet TCRdb's version contains in-frame clones alone and is incomplete. The sample consists of 55,000 to 85,000 clones, around 90% of them appearing once. About this clone itself: The antigen is not known.

Study-level results: A bigger post-nadir fall in TCR diversity correlated inversely with survival time in deceased patients. After the lymphocyte nadir, photon-treated repertoires showed oligoclonal expansion, especially of CD8+ Temra cells. Under photons, naive T cells and diversity fell while effector/memory populations rose.

This sequence was found in a woman between 35 and 50 years old with cholangiocarcinoma. Sample: peripheral blood, taken from a patient treated with photon-based radiotherapy. The rearrangement uses TRBV9 and TRBJ2-2, with a weak D call TRBD1 (5 bases). The CDR3 sequence: CASSDRILNTGELFF. The CDR3 coding sequence is TGTGCCAGCAGCGACAGGATTTTGAACACCGGGGAGCTGTTTTTT.